This entry lists 20 T cell receptor beta chains sequenced from one sample in a study of technical replicates of blood from a handful of donors. Generated by immunoSEQ multiplex PCR, the TCRdb table keeps only in-frame clones and is missing some. The sample has approximately 50,000 clones; about 96% are singletons. Sequenced sample: T cells isolated from PBMCs. Source of these receptors: a human donor in good health.

The J gene is TRBJ1-5, the V gene TRBV6-1; TRBD1 agrees at 11 bases. J lost 5 bases, V lost 2 bases, and 5 bases had no gene match. CDR3 length: 16 amino acids. Per germline, CDR1 MNHNS and CDR2 SASEGT. CDR3 loop: CASSEMGQGVYQPQHF. The CDR3 nucleotides are TGTGCCAGCAGTGAAATGGGACAGGGGGTCTATCAGCCCCAGCATTTT.

The V and J genes are TRBV5-1 and TRBJ2-7; 9 bases align to TRBD1. The CDR3 extends over 16 amino acids. The germline CDR1 and CDR2 sequences are SGHRS and YFSETQ. The V gene end was trimmed by 4 bases and the J gene end by 7 bases; junction bases not matched to a gene: 15. CDR3 sequence: CASSPTAGQGTREQYF. As DNA, the CDR3 is TGCGCCAGCAGCCCTACAGCGGGACAGGGAACGAGGGAGCAGTACTTC.

The chain carries TRBV10-3 and TRBJ2-7; possible D gene TRBD2, 6 bases. The CDR3 is 15 residues long. The germline CDR1 and CDR2 sequences are ENHRY and SYGVKD. The germline V and J ends were trimmed by 2 bases and 2 bases, with 13 bases remaining between them. The CDR3 DNA follows: TGTGCCATCAGTGAGCCGGGACTCAATACCTACGAGCAGTACTTC. Residues: CAISEPGLNTYEQYF.

The V call is TRBV7-2, the J call TRBJ2-7; 9 bases match TRBD2. V gave up 6 bases and J gave up 7 bases; unmatched junction bases: 7. The V gene's germline CDR1 is SGHTA and CDR2 FQGNSA. This CDR3 comprises 13 residues. In nucleotides, the CDR3 is TGTGCCAGCAGGATAGCGGGAGTGGGGGAGCAGTACTTC. This gives the protein CASRIAGVGEQYF.

V usage is TRBV4-1 and J usage is TRBJ2-3, with 11 nucleotides matching TRBD2. The germline gives CDR1 MGHRA, CDR2 YSYEKL. After removal of 0 bases from V and 6 bases from J, the junction contained 8 bases not matched to a gene. CDR3 length: 17 amino acids. The CDR3 loop is CASSQEIAGGPRDTQYF. The DNA of the CDR3 is TGCGCCAGCAGCCAAGAGATAGCGGGAGGGCCGAGGGATACGCAGTATTTT.

The gene calls are TRBV6-5 and TRBJ1-2; D is possibly TRBD1 (5 bases). CDR1 is MNHEY, CDR2 SVGAGI, per germline. V gave up 4 bases and J gave up 3 bases, with 12 bases separating them. This CDR3 spans 14 amino acids. The CDR3 here is CASSWIRGDYGYTF. The CDR3, as DNA: TGTGCCAGCAGTTGGATTCGGGGGGACTATGGCTACACCTTC.

The chain links TRBV19 to TRBJ1-5, with TRBD1 as a possible D gene (6 bases). The germline V gene has CDR1 LNHDA and CDR2 SQIVND (reference sequence). This CDR3 is 14 amino acids long. The V gene lost 2 bases and the J gene lost 3 bases, with 8 bases spanning the gap. Here the CDR3 DNA reads TGTGCCAGTAGTATACAGGGGAACAATCAGCCCCAGCATTTT. Amino acid sequence: CASSIQGNNQPQHF.

This clone was seen a few times. The V gene is TRBV5-1, the J gene TRBJ1-2; maybe TRBD1 (5 bases). V dropped 0 bases and J dropped 3 bases, with 6 bases sitting between them. The CDR3 contains 13 residues. Germline CDR1 is SGHRS and CDR2 is YFSETQ. The CDR3: CASSLEGDYGYTF. The CDR3 bases are TGCGCCAGCAGCTTGGAAGGGGACTATGGCTACACCTTC.

The chain uses TRBV5-1 and TRBJ2-5; 8 bases are a match to TRBD1. CDR3 length equals 14 residues. The germline gives CDR1 SGHRS, CDR2 YFSETQ. V lost 4 bases, J lost 2 bases, and 4 bases stayed unmatched. The CDR3 reads CASSVNRGQETQYF. The CDR3 nucleotides read TGCGCCAGCAGCGTAAACAGGGGGCAAGAGACCCAGTACTTC.

The genes are TRBV4-1 and TRBJ1-2, with 7 nucleotides matching TRBD1. With 6 bases clipped from V and 4 bases from J, the junction kept 8 bases outside the gene matches. CDR1 is MGHRA and CDR2 is YSYEKL in the germline V gene. The CDR3 runs 14 residues. This CDR3 is CASRGQKGGYGYTF. CDR3 in DNA: TGCGCCAGCAGGGGACAGAAGGGAGGCTATGGCTACACCTTC.

This chain uses TRBV29-1 with TRBJ2-7; D unclear. The CDR3 runs to 11 residues. V lost 6 bases and J 3 bases, leaving 9 bases between the germline ends. Germline loops: CDR1 SQVTM, CDR2 ANQGSEA. This CDR3 reads CSVVQDYEQYF. The CDR3 region has the DNA TGCAGCGTGGTTCAGGACTACGAGCAGTACTTC.

This sequence joins TRBV15 and TRBJ2-5; 7 bases are shared with TRBD1. The CDR3 has 18 amino acids. Germline V lookup: CDR1 LNHNV, CDR2 YYDKDF (reference sequence). The J segment lost 2 bases and the V segment lost 6 bases, leaving 18 bases of the junction unmatched. This CDR3 reads CATSLLPPGQIHQETQYF. DNA for the CDR3: TGTGCCACCAGTCTCCTCCCCCCGGGACAGATACATCAAGAGACCCAGTACTTC. The entire variable domain, with the rest obtained from reference TRBV15 and TRBJ2-5, is as follows: DAMVIQNPRYQVTQFGKPVTLSCSQTLNHNVMYWYQQKSSQAPKLLFHYYDKDFNNEADTPDNFQSRRPNTSFCFLDIRSPGLGDTAMYLCATSLLPPGQIHQETQYFGPGTRLLVL.

This clone came up once. The J gene is TRBJ2-7, the V gene TRBV5-1, with D maybe TRBD1 (6 bases). The ends were cut back, 1 base at V and 2 bases at J, with 10 bases in the middle. The CDR3 covers 14 residues. In germline, CDR1 is SGHRS, CDR2 YFSETQ. The DNA for the CDR3 is TGCGCCAGCAGCTTGTTTTGGGACACCTACGAGCAGTACTTC. It yields the protein CASSLFWDTYEQYF.

This clone was observed a handful of times. The chain uses TRBV6-4 and TRBJ2-1; D is perhaps TRBD2 (5 bases). The V gene's germline CDR1 is MRHNA and CDR2 SNTAGT. V was cut by 4 bases and J by 0 bases, with 10 bases left in between. The CDR3 length is 15 residues. The CDR3 nucleotides read TGTGCCAGCAGTGTAGAGGGAAGCTCCTACAATGAGCAGTTCTTC. Translated: CASSVEGSSYNEQFF.

The chain carries TRBV5-1 and TRBJ1-4; 7 nucleotides align to TRBD1. Looked up from germline, CDR1 is SGHRS and CDR2 is YFSETQ. The V and J ends lost 4 bases and 2 bases, in that order; junction bases with no gene match: 2. The CDR3 runs 14 residues. CDR3 DNA: TGCGCCAGCAGCCCGGGACAGACTAATGAAAAACTGTTTTTT. This sequence encodes CASSPGQTNEKLFF.

This sequence joins TRBV15 and TRBJ1-1; D gene unclear. V was trimmed by 0 bases and J by 1 base, leaving 12 bases between them. Germline V lookup: CDR1 LNHNV, CDR2 YYDKDF (reference sequence). The CDR3 runs to 16 residues. This CDR3 reads CATSRDYGGKNTEAFF. DNA for the CDR3: TGTGCCACCAGCAGAGATTACGGTGGTAAGAACACTGAAGCTTTCTTT.

This sequence joins TRBV28 and TRBJ2-7, with TRBD2 as a possible D gene (5 bases). V was shortened by 7 bases and J by 0 bases, with 10 bases between the two germline ends. This CDR3 region has 13 residues. CDR1 MDHEN and CDR2 SYDVKM come from the germline V gene. The CDR3 bases are TGTGCCAGCATCGGAGCGGCCTCCTACGAGCAGTACTTC. Its translation: CASIGAASYEQYF.

J is TRBJ2-1 and V is TRBV7-9; 11 bases are a match to TRBD2. The V gene end was trimmed by 4 bases and the J gene end by 5 bases; junction bases not matched to a gene: 4. The CDR3 is 15 residues long. CDR1 is SEHNR, CDR2 FQNEAQ, per germline (reference sequence). The CDR3 region is CASSYSTSGDNEQFF. The CDR3 bases are TGTGCCAGCAGCTACTCGACTAGCGGGGACAATGAGCAGTTCTTC.

This clone appeared a single time. The J gene is TRBJ1-1, the V gene TRBV6-6; D gene uncertain. The V gene lost 2 bases and the J gene lost 0 bases, with 4 bases spanning the gap. There are 13 residues in the CDR3. CDR1 and CDR2 (germline): MNHNY, SVGAGI (reference sequence). CDR3 DNA: TGTGCCAGCAGTTACAACATGAACACTGAAGCTTTCTTT. It specifies CASSYNMNTEAFF.

The chain uses TRBV14 and TRBJ2-5, with 14 positions matching TRBD2. The CDR3 has 15 amino acids. Germline lookup yields CDR1 SGHDN and CDR2 FVKESK. V was clipped by 4 bases and J by 5 bases; unmatched bases: 3. The CDR3 DNA reads TGTGCCAGCAGCCGTAGGACTAGCGGGAGGGAGACCCAGTACTTC. Translated, it gives CASSRRTSGRETQYF.